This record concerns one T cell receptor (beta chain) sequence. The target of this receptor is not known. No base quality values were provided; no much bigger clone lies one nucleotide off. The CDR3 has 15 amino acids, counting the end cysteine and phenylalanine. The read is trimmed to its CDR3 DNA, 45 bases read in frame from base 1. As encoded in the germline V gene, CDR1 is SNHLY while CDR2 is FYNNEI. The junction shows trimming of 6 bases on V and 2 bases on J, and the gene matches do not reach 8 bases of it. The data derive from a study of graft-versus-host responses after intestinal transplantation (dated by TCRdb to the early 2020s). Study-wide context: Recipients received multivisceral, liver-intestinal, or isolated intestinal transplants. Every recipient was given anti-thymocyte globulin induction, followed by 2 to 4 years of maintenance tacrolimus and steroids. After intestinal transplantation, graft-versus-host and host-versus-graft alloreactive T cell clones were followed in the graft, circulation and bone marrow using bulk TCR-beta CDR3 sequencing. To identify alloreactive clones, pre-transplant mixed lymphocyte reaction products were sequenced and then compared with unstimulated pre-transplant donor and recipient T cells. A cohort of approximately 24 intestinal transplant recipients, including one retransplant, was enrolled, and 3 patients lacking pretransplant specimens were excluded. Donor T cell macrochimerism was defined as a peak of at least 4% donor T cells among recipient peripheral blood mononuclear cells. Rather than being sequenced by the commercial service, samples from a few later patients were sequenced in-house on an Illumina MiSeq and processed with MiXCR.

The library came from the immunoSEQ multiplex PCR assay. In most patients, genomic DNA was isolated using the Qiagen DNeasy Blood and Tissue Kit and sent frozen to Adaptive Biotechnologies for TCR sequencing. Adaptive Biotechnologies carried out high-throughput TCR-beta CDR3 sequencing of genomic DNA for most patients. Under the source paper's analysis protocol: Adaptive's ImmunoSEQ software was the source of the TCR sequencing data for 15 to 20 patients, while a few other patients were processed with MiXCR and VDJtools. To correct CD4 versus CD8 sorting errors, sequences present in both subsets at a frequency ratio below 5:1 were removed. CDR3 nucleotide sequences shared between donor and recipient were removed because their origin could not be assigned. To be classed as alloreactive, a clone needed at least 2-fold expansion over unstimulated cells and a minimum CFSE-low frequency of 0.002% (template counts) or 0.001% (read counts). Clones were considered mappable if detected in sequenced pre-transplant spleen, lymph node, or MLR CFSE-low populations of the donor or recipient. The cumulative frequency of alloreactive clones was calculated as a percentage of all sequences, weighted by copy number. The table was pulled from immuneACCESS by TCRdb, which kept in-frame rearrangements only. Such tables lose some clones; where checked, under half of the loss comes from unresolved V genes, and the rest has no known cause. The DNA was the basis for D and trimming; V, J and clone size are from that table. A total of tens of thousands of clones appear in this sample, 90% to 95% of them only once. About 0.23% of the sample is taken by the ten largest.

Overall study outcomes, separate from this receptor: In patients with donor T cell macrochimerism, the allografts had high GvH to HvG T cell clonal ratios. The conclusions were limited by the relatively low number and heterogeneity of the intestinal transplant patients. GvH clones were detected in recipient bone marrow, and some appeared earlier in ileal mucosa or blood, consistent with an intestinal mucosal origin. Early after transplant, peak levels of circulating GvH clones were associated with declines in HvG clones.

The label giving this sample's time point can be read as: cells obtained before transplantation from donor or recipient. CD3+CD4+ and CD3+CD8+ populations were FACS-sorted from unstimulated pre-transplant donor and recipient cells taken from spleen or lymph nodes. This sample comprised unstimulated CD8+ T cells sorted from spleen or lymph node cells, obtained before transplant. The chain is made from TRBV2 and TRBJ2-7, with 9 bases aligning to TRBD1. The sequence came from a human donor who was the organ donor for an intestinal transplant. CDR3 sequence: CASRAGTGFPYEQYF. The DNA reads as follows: TGTGCCAGCAGGGCCGGGACAGGGTTCCCCTACGAGCAGTACTTC.